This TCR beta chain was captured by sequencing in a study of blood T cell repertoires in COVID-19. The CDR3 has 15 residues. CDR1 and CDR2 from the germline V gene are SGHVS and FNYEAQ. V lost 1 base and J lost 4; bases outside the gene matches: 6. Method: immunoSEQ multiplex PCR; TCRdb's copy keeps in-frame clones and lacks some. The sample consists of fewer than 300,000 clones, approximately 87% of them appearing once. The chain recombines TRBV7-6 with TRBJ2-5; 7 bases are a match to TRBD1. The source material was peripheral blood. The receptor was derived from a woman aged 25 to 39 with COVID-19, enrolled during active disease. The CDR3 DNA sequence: TGTGCCAGCAGCTTAGTAACAGGGGAAGCAGAGACCCAGTACTTC. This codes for CASSLVTGEAETQYF.